This T cell receptor (beta chain) was sequenced during a study of blood T cell repertoires in COVID-19 (TCRdb year 2020). Context from the whole study: Samples covering the acute and convalescent phases of COVID-19 were provided by collaborators in the United States, Italy and Spain. Subjects who had been exposed to COVID-19, were actively infected with it, or had recovered from it provided the deeply sampled blood TCRbeta repertoires that made up the dataset. HLA class I and class II types, where available, came from metadata supplied by the sample provider rather than from assay-based typing. The material from the prospective study consisted of cDNA or gDNA derived from T cells, B-cell-depleted T cells, or PBMCs. The repertoires were released in a freely available public database intended as a resource for research on the immune response to SARS-CoV-2. A de-identified subject ID, COVID-19 status, age in years and sex were almost always included in the sample metadata. Samples were obtained from the ongoing ImmuneRACE study (first 160 participants) and from about 1,300 subjects provided by 6 global collaborators.

Points the paper makes about the study in general: Clinical and demographic metadata were provided uncurated, with the amount varying by source and participant.

Participants in the prospective study were aged roughly 18 to 95 years, lived in about two dozen United States geographic areas, and enrolled through a virtual design. In the prospective study, cohorts were assigned on the basis of participant-reported clinical history obtained from a screening survey and a study questionnaire. Exposed participants had been in contact with someone with a PCR-confirmed or clinician-diagnosed COVID-19 case within 2 weeks of study entry. Mobile phlebotomists in the prospective study collected whole blood, serum and a nasopharyngeal or oropharyngeal swab from every participant. Additional blood draws and questionnaires over an approximately two-month period could optionally be provided by prospective study participants. Blood samples from the prospective study were shipped frozen or at room temperature prior to DNA extraction. Relative to germline, V is 8 bases shorter and J is 3 bases shorter, with 10 bases between their ends. Per the germline V gene, SGHTA is the CDR1 and FQGNSA is the CDR2. From the cysteine up to the phenylalanine, the CDR3 has a length of 12 residues. The sequence is cut down to CDR3 DNA, 36 bases in frame from base 1.

The immunoSEQ Assay, a bias-controlled multiplex PCR, was used to amplify TCRbeta CDR3 regions from genomic DNA. For the original study's pipeline: The number of nucleated cells in each sample was estimated from the amplification of reference gene primers within the assay. To quantify the absolute abundance of each unique TCRbeta CDR3 rearrangement, sequence reads were collapsed and filtered. For each sample, productive Simpson clonality was calculated as the square root of Simpson's diversity index across productive rearrangements. In TCRdb, the immuneACCESS table is reduced to in-frame sequences with V and J assigned. These tables do not hold every clone; where another copy was compared, an unresolved V gene accounts for under half, and the others remain unexplained. V and J calls and clone size are given by that table; D and trimming were obtained from the DNA. This sample has more than 250,000 clones in its table, and around 80% of those were observed once. The top ten clones comprise roughly 5.3% of the sample.

Regarding this clone: Its antigen is unknown. No base quality values were provided; no much bigger clone lies one nucleotide off.

The receptor comes from a man between 40 and 49 years old who had been exposed to COVID-19. The rearrangement combines TRBV7-2 with TRBJ2-5; the D gene is possibly TRBD2, with 5 bases matching. What was sequenced was PBMCs or T cells enriched from blood (not recorded which). The CDR3 here reads CASGTSKETQYF. The DNA is as follows: TGTGCCAGCGGAACTAGTAAAGAGACCCAGTACTTC.